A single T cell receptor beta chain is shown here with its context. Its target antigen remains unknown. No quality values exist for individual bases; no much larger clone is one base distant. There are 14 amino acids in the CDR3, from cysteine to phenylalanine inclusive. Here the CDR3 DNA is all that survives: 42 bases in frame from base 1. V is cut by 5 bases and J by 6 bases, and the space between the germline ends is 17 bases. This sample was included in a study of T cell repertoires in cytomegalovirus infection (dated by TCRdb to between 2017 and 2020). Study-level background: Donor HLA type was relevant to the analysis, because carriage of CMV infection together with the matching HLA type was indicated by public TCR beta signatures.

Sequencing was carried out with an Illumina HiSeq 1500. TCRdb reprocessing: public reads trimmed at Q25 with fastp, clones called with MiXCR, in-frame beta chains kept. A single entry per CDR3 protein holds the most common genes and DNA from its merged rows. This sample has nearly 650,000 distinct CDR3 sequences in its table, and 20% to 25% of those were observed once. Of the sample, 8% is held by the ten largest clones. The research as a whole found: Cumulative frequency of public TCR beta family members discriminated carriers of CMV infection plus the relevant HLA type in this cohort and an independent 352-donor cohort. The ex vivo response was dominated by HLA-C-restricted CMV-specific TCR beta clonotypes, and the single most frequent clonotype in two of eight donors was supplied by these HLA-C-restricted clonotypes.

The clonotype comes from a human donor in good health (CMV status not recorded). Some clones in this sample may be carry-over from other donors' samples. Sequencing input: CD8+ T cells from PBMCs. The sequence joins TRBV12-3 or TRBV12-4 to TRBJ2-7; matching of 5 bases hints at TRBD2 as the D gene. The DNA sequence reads TGTGCCAGCAGTGATCCCCGGGAACCCGGCGAGCAGTACTTC. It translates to CASSDPREPGEQYF.